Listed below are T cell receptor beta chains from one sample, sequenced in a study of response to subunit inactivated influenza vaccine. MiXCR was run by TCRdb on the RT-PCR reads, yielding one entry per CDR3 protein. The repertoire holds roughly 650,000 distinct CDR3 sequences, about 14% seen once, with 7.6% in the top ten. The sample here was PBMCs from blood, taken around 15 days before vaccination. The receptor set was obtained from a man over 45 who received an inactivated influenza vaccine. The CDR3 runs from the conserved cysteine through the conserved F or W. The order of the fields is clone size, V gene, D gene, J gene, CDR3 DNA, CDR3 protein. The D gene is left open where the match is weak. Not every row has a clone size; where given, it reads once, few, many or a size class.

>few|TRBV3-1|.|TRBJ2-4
TGTGCCAGCAGCCAAGATGATCGGGCCAACCAGTACTTC
CASSQDDRANQYF
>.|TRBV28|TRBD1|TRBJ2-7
TGTGCCAGCATTAGGAGGTGGGACAGTTTCGAGCAGTACTTC
CASIRRWDSFEQYF
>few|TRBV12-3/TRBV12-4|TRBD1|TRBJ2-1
TGTGCCAGCAGCCCCGGGACAGGGATTAGGGATGAGCAGTTCTTC
CASSPGTGIRDEQFF
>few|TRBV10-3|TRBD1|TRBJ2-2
TGTGCCATCAGGGCCGGGACAGGGACGACCGGGGAGCTGTTTTTT
CAIRAGTGTTGELFF
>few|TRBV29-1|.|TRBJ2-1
TGCAGCGTTGAGTTAGCTCAGGAGCAGTTCTTC
CSVELAQEQFF
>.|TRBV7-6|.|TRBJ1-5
TGTGCCAGCAGCTTAGCCCCGAGGGGCCATAGCAATCAGCCCCAGCATTTT
CASSLAPRGHSNQPQHF
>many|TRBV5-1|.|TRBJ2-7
TGCGCCAGCAGCTTGAGGGGACAAAGCACCTACGAGCAGTACTTC
CASSLRGQSTYEQYF
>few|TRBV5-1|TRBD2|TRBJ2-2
TGCGCCAGCAGCTGGACTAGCGGGGGCCACGCGAACACCGGGGAGCTGTTTTTT
CASSWTSGGHANTGELFF
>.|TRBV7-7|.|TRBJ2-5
TGTGCCAGCAGCCCATCGAGGGGAAAGACCCAGTACTTC
CASSPSRGKTQYF
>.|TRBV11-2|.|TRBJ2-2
TGTGCCAGCTTTAGAGGAGCTACGAACACCGGGGAGCTGTTTTTT
CASFRGATNTGELFF
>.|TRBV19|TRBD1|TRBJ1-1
TGTGTCAGTAGAAGACAGGGATTGAACACTGAAGCTTTCTTT
CVSRRQGLNTEAFF
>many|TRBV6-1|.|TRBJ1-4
TGTGCCAGCAGAAGGACCGCCGGTGGTGAAAAACTGTTTTTT
CASRRTAGGEKLFF
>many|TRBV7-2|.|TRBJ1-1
TGTGCCAGCAGCGAGGGATATTTAAACGGTGAAGCTTTCTTT
CASSEGYLNGEAFF
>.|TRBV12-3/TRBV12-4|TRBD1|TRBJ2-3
TGTGCCAGCAGTCCGGGGACAGATATCAGCACAGATACGCAGTATTTT
CASSPGTDISTDTQYF
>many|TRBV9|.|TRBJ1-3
TGTGCCAGCAGCGCCGGGACGGGCTCTGGAAACACCATATATTTT
CASSAGTGSGNTIYF
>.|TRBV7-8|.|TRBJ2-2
TGTGCCAGCAGCTCGGCGTGGGGGGGCAGTAACACCGGGGAGCTGTTTTTT
CASSSAWGGSNTGELFF
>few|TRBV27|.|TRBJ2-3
TGTGCCAGCAGTTTAATACAATCAGATACGCAGTATTTT
CASSLIQSDTQYF
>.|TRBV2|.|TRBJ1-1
TGTGCCAGCACCTACCGGGTCTCAGGCAGCTTGAACACTGAAGCTTTCTTT
CASTYRVSGSLNTEAFF
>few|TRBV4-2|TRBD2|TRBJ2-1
TGTGCCAGCAGCCCCGAAGGGGGTAAGCGGGGGGGATCTGGTGAGCAGTTCTTC
CASSPEGGKRGGSGEQFF
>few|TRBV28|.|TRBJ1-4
TGTGCCAGCAGTTTATGGGGAACTGAAAAACTGTTTTTT
CASSLWGTEKLFF
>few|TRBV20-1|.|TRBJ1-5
TGCAGTGCTCGTGACACGGGCGAACAGCCCCAGCATTTT
CSARDTGEQPQHF
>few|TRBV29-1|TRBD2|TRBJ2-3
TGCAGCGTAGGCGGGACTAGCGGGAGACCTAGCACAGATACGCAGTATTTT
CSVGGTSGRPSTDTQYF
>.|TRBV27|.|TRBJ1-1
TGTGCCAGCAGTTTATTTTTTGCTGGGGGCAACCCTCCCACTGAAGCTTTCTTT
CASSLFFAGGNPPTEAFF
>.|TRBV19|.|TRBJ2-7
TGTGCCAGTAGTAATTCACCCTACGAGCAGTACTTC
CASSNSPYEQYF
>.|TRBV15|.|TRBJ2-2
TGTGCCACCAGCAGAGTGGGTAATACCGGGGAGCTGTTTTTT
CATSRVGNTGELFF
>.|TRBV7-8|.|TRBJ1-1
TGTGCCAGCAGCTTAGGGGCGGAGGAAGCTTTCTTT
CASSLGAEEAFF
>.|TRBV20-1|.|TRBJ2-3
TGCAGTGCTAGGAGGACCAACACAGATACGCAGTATTTT
CSARRTNTDTQYF
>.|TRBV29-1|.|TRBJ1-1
TGCAGCGTTGAAAGTCGGAAGAACACTGAAGCTTTCTTT
CSVESRKNTEAFF
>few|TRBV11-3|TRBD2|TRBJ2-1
TGTGCCAGCAGCTTAGAAGCGGGGGTCAGGTCCAATGAGCAGTTCTTC
CASSLEAGVRSNEQFF
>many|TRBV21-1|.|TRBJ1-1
TGTGCCAGCAGCAAATGTGGGTGCACAGGACTGAACACTGAAGCTTTCTTT
CASSKCGCTGLNTEAFF
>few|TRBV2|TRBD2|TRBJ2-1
TGTGCCAGCAAAGGACTAGCGGGGGGGCCGTCCTACAATGAGCAGTTCTTC
CASKGLAGGPSYNEQFF
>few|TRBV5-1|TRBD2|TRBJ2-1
TGCGCCAGCAGCCAAAGGACTAGCGGGTACGACAATGAGCAGTTCTTC
CASSQRTSGYDNEQFF